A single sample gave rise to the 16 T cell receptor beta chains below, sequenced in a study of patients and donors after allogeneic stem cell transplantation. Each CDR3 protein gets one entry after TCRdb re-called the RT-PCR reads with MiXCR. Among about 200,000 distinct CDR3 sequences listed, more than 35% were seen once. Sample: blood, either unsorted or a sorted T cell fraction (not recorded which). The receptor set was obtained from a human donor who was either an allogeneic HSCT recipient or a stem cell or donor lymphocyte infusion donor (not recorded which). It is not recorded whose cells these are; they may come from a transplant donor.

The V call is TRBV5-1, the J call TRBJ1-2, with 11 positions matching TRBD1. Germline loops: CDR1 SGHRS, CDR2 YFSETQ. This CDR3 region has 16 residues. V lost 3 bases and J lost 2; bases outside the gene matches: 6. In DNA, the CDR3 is TGCGCCAGCAGCTCTCCGGACAGGGGGCCCAACTATGGCTACACCTTC. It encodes CASSSPDRGPNYGYTF.

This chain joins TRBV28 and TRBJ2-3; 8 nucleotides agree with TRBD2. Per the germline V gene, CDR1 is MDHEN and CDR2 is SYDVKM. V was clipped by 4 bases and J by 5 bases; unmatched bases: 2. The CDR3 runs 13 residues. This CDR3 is CASSSGGQDTQYF. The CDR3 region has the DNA TGTGCCAGCAGTTCGGGGGGGCAAGATACGCAGTATTTT.

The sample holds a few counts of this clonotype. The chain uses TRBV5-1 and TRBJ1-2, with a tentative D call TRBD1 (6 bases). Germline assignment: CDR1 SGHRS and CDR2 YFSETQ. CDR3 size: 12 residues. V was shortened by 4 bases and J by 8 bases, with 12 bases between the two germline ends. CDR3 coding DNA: TGCGCCAGCAGCCCTACAGGGAACGGCTACACCTTC. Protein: CASSPTGNGYTF.

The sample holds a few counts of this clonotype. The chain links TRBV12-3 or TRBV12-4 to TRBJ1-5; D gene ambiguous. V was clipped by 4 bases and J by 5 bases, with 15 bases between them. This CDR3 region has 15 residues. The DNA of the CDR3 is TGTGCCAGCAGTTCGCTCGGTTCCGTATATCAGCCCCAGCATTTT. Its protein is CASSSLGSVYQPQHF.

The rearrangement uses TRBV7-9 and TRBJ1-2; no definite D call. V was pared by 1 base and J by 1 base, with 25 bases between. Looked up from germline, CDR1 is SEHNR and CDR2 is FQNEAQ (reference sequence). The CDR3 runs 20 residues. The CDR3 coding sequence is TGTGCCAGCAGCTTAGGCTCATCTCGTCCTGAACCGCGCAGTAACTATGGCTACACCTTC. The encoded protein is CASSLGSSRPEPRSNYGYTF.

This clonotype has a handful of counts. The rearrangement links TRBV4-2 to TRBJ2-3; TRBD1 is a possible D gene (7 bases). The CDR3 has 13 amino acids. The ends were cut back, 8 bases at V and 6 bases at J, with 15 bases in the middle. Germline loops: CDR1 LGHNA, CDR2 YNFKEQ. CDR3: CASSNQGGDTQYF. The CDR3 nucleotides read TGTGCCAGCTCGAACCAGGGGGGCGATACGCAGTATTTT.

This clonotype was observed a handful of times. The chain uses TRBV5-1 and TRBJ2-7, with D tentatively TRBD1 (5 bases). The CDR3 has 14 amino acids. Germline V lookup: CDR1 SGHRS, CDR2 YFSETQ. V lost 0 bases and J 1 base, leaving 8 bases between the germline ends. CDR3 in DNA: TGCGCCAGCAGCTTGGCCGACAGATCCTACGAGCAGTACTTC. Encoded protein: CASSLADRSYEQYF.

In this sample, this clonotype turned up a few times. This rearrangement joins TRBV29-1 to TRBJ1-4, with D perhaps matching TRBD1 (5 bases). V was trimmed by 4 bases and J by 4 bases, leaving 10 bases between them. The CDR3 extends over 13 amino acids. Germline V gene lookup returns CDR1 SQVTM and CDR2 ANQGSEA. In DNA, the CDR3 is TGCAGCGTTGGGGGACGGAATAATGAAAAACTGTTTTTT. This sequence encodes CSVGGRNNEKLFF.

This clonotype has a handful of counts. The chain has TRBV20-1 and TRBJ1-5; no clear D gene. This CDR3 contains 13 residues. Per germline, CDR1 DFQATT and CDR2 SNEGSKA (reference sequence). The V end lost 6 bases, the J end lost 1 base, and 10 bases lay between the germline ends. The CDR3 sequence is CSATGDSNQPQHF. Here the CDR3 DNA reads TGCAGTGCCACGGGCGACAGCAATCAGCCCCAGCATTTT.

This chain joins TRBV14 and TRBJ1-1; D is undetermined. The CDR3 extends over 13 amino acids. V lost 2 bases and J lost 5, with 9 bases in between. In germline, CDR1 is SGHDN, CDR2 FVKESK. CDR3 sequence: CASSQPWGTEAFF. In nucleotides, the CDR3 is TGTGCCAGCAGCCAACCGTGGGGTACTGAAGCTTTCTTT.

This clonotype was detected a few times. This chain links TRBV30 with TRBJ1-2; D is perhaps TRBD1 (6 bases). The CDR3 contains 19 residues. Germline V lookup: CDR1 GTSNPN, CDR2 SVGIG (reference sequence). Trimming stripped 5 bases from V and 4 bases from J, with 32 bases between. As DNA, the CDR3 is TGTGCCTGGGGTAGCACTAGCGGAAGGGGGACACTACGGTGCTATGGCTACACCTTC. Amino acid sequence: CAWGSTSGRGTLRCYGYTF.

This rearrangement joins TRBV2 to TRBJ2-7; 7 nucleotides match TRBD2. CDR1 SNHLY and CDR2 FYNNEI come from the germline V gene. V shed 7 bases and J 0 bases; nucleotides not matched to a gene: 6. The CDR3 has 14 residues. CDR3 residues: CASTKRGNSYEQYF. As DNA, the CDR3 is TGTGCCAGCACTAAGCGGGGAAACTCCTACGAGCAGTACTTC. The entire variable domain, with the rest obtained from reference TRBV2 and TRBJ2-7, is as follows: EPEVTQTPSHQVTQMGQEVILRCVPISNHLYFYWYRQILGQKVEFLVSFYNNEISEKSEIFDDQFSVERPDGSNFTLKIRSTKLEDSAMYFCASTKRGNSYEQYFGPGTRLTVT.

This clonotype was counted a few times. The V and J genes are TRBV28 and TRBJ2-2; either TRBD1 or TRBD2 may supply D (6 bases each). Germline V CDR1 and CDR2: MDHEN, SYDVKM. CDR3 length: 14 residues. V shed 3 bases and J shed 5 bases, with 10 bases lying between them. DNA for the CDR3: TGTGCCAGCAGTTTCCGGGGGCGAACCGGGGAGCTGTTTTTT. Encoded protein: CASSFRGRTGELFF.

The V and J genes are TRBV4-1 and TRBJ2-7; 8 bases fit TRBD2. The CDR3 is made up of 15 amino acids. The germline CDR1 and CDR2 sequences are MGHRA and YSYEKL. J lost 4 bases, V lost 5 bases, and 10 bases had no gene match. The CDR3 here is CASSDRRGLAYEQYF. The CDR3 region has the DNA TGCGCCAGCAGCGACCGGCGAGGACTAGCTTACGAGCAGTACTTC.

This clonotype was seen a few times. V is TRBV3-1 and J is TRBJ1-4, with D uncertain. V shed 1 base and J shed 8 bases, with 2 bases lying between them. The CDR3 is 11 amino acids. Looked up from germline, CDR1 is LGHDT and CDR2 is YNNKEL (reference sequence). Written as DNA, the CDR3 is TGTGCCAGCAGCCAAGGGGAAAAACTGTTTTTT. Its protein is CASSQGEKLFF.

For the CDR3, the DNA is TGTGCCACCAGTGGTGGGTTGAGGGGGCGGTACAATGAGCAGTTCTTC. It yields the protein CATSGGLRGRYNEQFF. V and J are TRBV24-1 and TRBJ2-1; TRBD1 aligns across 7 bases. Trimming took 5 bases from V and 4 from J; bases not matched to a gene: 10. The germline V gene has CDR1 KGHDR and CDR2 SFDVKD. The CDR3 contains 16 residues.